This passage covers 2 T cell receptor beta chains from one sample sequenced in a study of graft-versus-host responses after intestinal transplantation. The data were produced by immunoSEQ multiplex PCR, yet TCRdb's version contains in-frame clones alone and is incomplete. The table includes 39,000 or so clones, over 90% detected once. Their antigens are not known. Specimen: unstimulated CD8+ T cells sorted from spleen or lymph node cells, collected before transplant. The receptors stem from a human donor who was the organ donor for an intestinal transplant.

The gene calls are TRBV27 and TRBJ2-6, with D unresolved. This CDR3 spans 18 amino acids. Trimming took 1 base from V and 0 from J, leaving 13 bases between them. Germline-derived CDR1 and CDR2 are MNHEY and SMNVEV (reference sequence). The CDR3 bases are TGTGCCAGCAGTTTATTCGCCCCTCTCAACTCTGGGGCCAACGTCCTGACTTTC. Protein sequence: CASSLFAPLNSGANVLTF.

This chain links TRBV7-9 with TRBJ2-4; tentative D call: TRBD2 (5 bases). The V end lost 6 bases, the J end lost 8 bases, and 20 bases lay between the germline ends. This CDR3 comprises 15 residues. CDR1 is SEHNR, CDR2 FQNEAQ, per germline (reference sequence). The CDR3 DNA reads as TGTGCCAGCAGTAGTCTTAGGTCGGGGTGGGACATTCAGTACTTC. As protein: CASSSLRSGWDIQYF. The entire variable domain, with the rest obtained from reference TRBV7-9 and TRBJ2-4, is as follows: DTGVSQNPRHKITKRGQNVTFRCDPISEHNRLYWYRQTLGQGPEFLTYFQNEAQLEKSRLLSDRFSAERPKGSFSTLEIQRTEQGDSAMYLCASSSLRSGWDIQYFGAGTRLSVL.